These 18 T cell receptor beta chains came from one sample sequenced in a study of CD8 T cells in Susac syndrome. Random hexamers primed reverse transcription of 0.5 to 1 ug RNA. TCRdb re-called the immunoSEQ multiplex PCR reads through MiXCR, storing one row per CDR3 protein. The data contain 100,000 to 150,000 distinct CDR3 sequences, about 93% of them singletons. The sequenced material came from CD8+ T cells from PBMCs. These receptors were obtained from a human donor with Susac syndrome.

The gene calls are TRBV6-5 and TRBJ2-2, with D maybe TRBD2 (6 bases). Germline V gene lookup returns CDR1 MNHEY and CDR2 SVGAGI. The ends were cut back, 11 bases at V and 4 bases at J, with 17 bases in the middle. The CDR3 spans 14 residues. The CDR3 DNA sequence: TGTGCCGCAGCCCCTAGCGAGGTCACCGGGGAGCTGTTTTTT. Translating it yields CAAAPSEVTGELFF.

V is TRBV13 and J is TRBJ2-1; 7 nucleotides line up with TRBD1. The V gene's germline CDR1 is PRHDT and CDR2 FYEKMQ (reference sequence). This CDR3 has 17 residues. V was pared by 3 bases and J by 2 bases, with 10 bases of the junction left unmatched. CDR3 sequence reads: CASSFVPTGIPYNEQFF. In DNA form, the CDR3 reads TGTGCCAGCAGCTTCGTTCCGACAGGGATTCCCTACAATGAGCAGTTCTTC.

This clonotype occurred once. This rearrangement joins TRBV5-1 to TRBJ2-3; TRBD1 or TRBD2 may be the D gene (6 bases each). The CDR3 runs to 16 residues. Trimming took off 5 bases at V and 3 bases at J, with 19 bases between the two ends. The V gene's germline CDR1 is SGHRS and CDR2 YFSETQ. The CDR3, as DNA: TGCGCCAGCAGTCCTCGGAGTGGGGGGCTAACAGATACGCAGTATTTT. Translating it yields CASSPRSGGLTDTQYF.

This clonotype was picked up one time. This chain uses TRBV18 with TRBJ2-7, with a weak D call TRBD2 (5 bases). Trimming removed 3 bases at V and 5 bases at J, with 11 bases between. Looked up from germline, CDR1 is KGHSH and CDR2 is LQKENI. The CDR3 is 13 amino acids. The CDR3, as DNA: TGTGCCAGCTCACCGGGAGTCTATGACGAGCAGTACTTC. Encoded protein: CASSPGVYDEQYF. Full variable domain (rest looked up from reference TRBV18 and TRBJ2-7): NAGVMQNPRHLVRRRGQEARLRCSPMKGHSHVYWYRQLPEEGLKFMVYLQKENIIDESGMPKERFSAEFPKEGPSILRIQQVVRGDSAAYFCASSPGVYDEQYFGPGTRLTVT.

The V call is TRBV11-2, the J call TRBJ1-2, with a weak D call TRBD1 (5 bases). Germline V CDR1 and CDR2: SGHAT, FQNNGV. V lost 5 bases and J 8 bases, leaving 18 bases between the germline ends. The CDR3 covers 14 residues. The CDR3 DNA is TGTGCCAGCAGCCCGACCGGGACTCAGACGGGCTACACCTTC. As protein: CASSPTGTQTGYTF. Filled out from reference TRBV11-2 and TRBJ1-2, the complete variable domain reads EAGVAQSPRYKIIEKRQSVAFWCNPISGHATLYWYQQILGQGPKLLIQFQNNGVVDDSQLPKDRFSAERLKGVDSTLKIQPAKLEDSAVYLCASSPTGTQTGYTFGSGTRLTVV.

This clonotype occurred a few times. The V and J genes are TRBV5-6 and TRBJ2-3; D may match TRBD1 or TRBD2 (5 bases each). The V gene's germline CDR1 is SGHDT and CDR2 YYEEEE. The CDR3 consists of 12 residues. V was pared by 0 bases and J by 9 bases, with 8 bases between. The chain's CDR3 is CASSLVGDTQYF. In nucleotides, the CDR3 is TGTGCCAGCAGCTTGGTGGGGGACACGCAGTATTTT.

Only one count was recorded for this clonotype. The chain links TRBV27 to TRBJ1-5; 8 bases match TRBD1. V lost 6 bases and J lost 7; bases outside the gene matches: 5. Germline V CDR1 and CDR2: MNHEY, SMNVEV (reference sequence). The CDR3 is 13 amino acids. The CDR3 loop reads CASSRQGLQPQHF. In DNA, the CDR3 is TGTGCCAGCAGCCGACAGGGGTTGCAGCCCCAGCATTTT.

The J gene is TRBJ2-2, the V gene TRBV30; D ambiguous. Germline CDR1 GTSNPN, CDR2 SVGIG (reference sequence). CDR3 length: 11 residues. V was cut by 0 bases and J by 7 bases, with 3 bases left in between. CDR3 in DNA: TGTGCCTGGAGTGTAATCGGGGAGCTGTTTTTT. It codes for CAWSVIGELFF.

This chain uses TRBV25-1 with TRBJ2-7; D possibly corresponds to TRBD1 (6 bases). Germline lookup yields CDR1 MGHDK and CDR2 SYGVNS. The CDR3 length is 14 residues. V was shortened by 5 bases and J by 4 bases, with 15 bases between the two germline ends. Written as DNA, the CDR3 is TGTGCCAGCAGTAACACGTCCGGGACATACGAGCAGTACTTC. As protein: CASSNTSGTYEQYF.

The chain uses TRBV28 and TRBJ2-7; 13 nucleotides match TRBD2. V lost 7 bases, J lost 7 bases, and 19 bases stayed unmatched. The CDR3 loop spans 18 amino acids. In germline, CDR1 is MDHEN, CDR2 SYDVKM. The CDR3 sequence: CASIPPGTSGVYTREQYF. For the CDR3, the DNA is TGTGCCAGCATACCACCCGGGACTAGCGGGGTCTACACACGGGAGCAGTACTTC.

The chain recombines TRBV11-1 with TRBJ2-5; 7 nucleotides line up with TRBD1. The junction had 20 bases not matched to a gene; V was cut back by 0 bases and J by 4 bases. Germline-derived CDR1 and CDR2 are SGHAT and FQDESV (reference sequence). The CDR3 is made up of 20 amino acids. CDR3 sequence reads: CASSLALGKNPGQTRETQYF. The DNA of the CDR3 is TGTGCCAGCAGCTTAGCTTTGGGGAAGAATCCGGGACAGACACGAGAGACCCAGTACTTC. Filled out from reference TRBV11-1 and TRBJ2-5, the complete variable domain reads EAEVAQSPRYKITEKSQAVAFWCDPISGHATLYWYRQILGQGPELLVQFQDESVVDDSQLPKDRFSAERLKGVDSTLKIQPAELGDSAMYLCASSLALGKNPGQTRETQYFGPGTRLLVL.

The rearrangement links TRBV5-1 to TRBJ2-7, with D possibly matching TRBD2 (5 bases). The V end lost 2 bases, the J end lost 6 bases, and 12 bases lay between the germline ends. Per the germline V gene, CDR1 is SGHRS and CDR2 is YFSETQ. The length of the CDR3 is 13 residues. The CDR3 region is CASSFETGFEQYF. The CDR3 bases are TGCGCCAGCAGCTTCGAGACGGGGTTCGAGCAGTACTTC.

The gene calls are TRBV20-1 and TRBJ2-6; D possibly corresponds to TRBD1 (6 bases). Trimming took 5 bases from V and 0 from J, leaving 32 bases between them. The CDR3 runs to 22 residues. Germline CDR1 reads DFQATT; CDR2 reads SNEGSKA (reference sequence). CDR3 nucleotides: TGCAGTGCTCCTCATCCCGGGACCCTCTCGCTGGGGGCTATCTCTGGGGCCAACGTCCTGACTTTC. This codes for CSAPHPGTLSLGAISGANVLTF.

J is TRBJ2-4 and V is TRBV20-1, with D possibly matching TRBD1 (6 bases). The germline V and J ends were trimmed by 0 bases and 11 bases, with 20 bases remaining between them. The CDR3 runs to 15 residues. Germline loops: CDR1 DFQATT, CDR2 SNEGSKA (reference sequence). The CDR3 DNA reads TGCAGTGCTAGAGATATTACAGGGCCTTTCCCCCTTCAGTACTTC. It specifies CSARDITGPFPLQYF.

V usage is TRBV6-4 and J usage is TRBJ2-2; D not certain. CDR3 size: 14 residues. Germline assignment: CDR1 MRHNA and CDR2 SNTAGT. V lost 7 bases and J lost 4, with 13 bases in between. The chain's CDR3 is CASTSDPSTGELFF. The CDR3 DNA reads as TGTGCCAGCACCTCTGACCCTTCCACCGGGGAGCTGTTTTTT.

J is TRBJ2-3 and V is TRBV29-1, with 7 nucleotides matching TRBD2. CDR1 and CDR2 from the germline V gene are SQVTM and ANQGSEA. Unmatched junction bases numbered 8, after V lost 1 base and J lost 1 base. This CDR3 is 16 amino acids long. Written as DNA, the CDR3 is TGCAGCGTTGAAGTGGACGGGAGCGGGGGCACAGATACGCAGTATTTT. This encodes CSVEVDGSGGTDTQYF.

About this clonotype: One end of the junction does not line up with germline, which may come from a read error. This chain joins TRBV30 and TRBJ1-2; D remains ambiguous. The CDR3 length is 12 residues. Germline values: CDR1 GTSNPN, CDR2 SVGIG (reference sequence). The CDR3 region is CAWSGDPGSHLF. The CDR3 DNA sequence: TGTGCCTGGAGTGGCGATCCCGGGTCACACCTTTTC.

With respect to this clonotype: Sequence at one end of the junction differs from germline and may be a read error. The chain recombines TRBV3-1 with TRBJ2-4; no clear D gene. The germline V gene has CDR1 LGHDT and CDR2 YNNKEL (reference sequence). The CDR3 loop spans 11 amino acids. CDR3 residues: CASSQGTVQVF. The CDR3 nucleotides read TGTGCCAGCAGCCAAGGAACAGTTCAAGTCTTC.